The subject of this entry is one T cell receptor beta chain. This entry comes from a study of blood T cell repertoires in COVID-19. In the study overall: Acute and convalescent COVID-19 samples came from the United States, Italy and Spain. Nucleic acid was either cDNA or gDNA, and it came from T cells, B-cell-depleted T cells, or PBMCs.

Germline values: CDR1 SNHLY, CDR2 FYNNEI. The CDR3 sequence is 13 residues long. Trimming took 7 bases from V and 1 from J, leaving 10 bases between them. Study processing details: Amplification from reference gene primers served as the basis for estimated nucleated cell counts. Profiled with immunoSEQ multiplex PCR; TCRdb holds only in-frame clones, not every one. V, J and clone size derive from that table, while D and trimming were established from the DNA sequence. The sample contains about 370,000 clones, over 75% of which appear only once. Sequenced: peripheral blood. J is TRBJ1-1 and V is TRBV2; D not certain. This sequence originates from a woman in her twenties or thirties with COVID-19, enrolled during active disease. In nucleotides, the CDR3 is TGTGCCAGCAATACCCAGTCGAACACTGAAGCTTTCTTT. Its translation: CASNTQSNTEAFF.